The clone carrying this T cell receptor (beta chain) was recorded at least ten times. Its antigen is not known. Next came a second PCR, run for about 7 to 12 cycles, which used a sample-barcoded 5' primer along with a J-beta primer mix. A template-switch adaptor with 12 random nucleotides tagged each cDNA molecule. TCRdb fed the 5' RACE reads into MiXCR, producing one record per CDR3 protein. The table includes 1,500,000 or so distinct CDR3 sequences, around 55% detected once. Healthy Caucasian individuals from Russia aged about 6 to 95 were enrolled as donors. The sample originates from a study of blood T cells in healthy people across ages. Findings and caveats of the study: Naive T cell percentage by flow cytometry tracked strongly with beta diversity. Estimates drawn from one million T cells were deemed to understate diversity.

The receptor's source is a man aged 18-30 years in good health. Sequencing used blood.

The DNA of the CDR3 is TGCGCCAGCAGCCAAGAGAACAATGAGCAGTTCTTC. This gives the protein CASSQENNEQFF. This chain uses TRBV4-3 with TRBJ2-1; D remains ambiguous. V dropped 0 bases and J dropped 5 bases, with 2 bases sitting between them. The germline gives CDR1 LGHNA, CDR2 YSLEER. The CDR3 runs 12 residues.